This T cell receptor beta chain was identified in a study of breast tumors, draining lymph nodes, adjacent tissues. Via MiXCR, TCRdb re-called the multiplex PCR reads, giving one row per CDR3 protein. The sample lists fewer than 25,000 distinct CDR3 sequences; 60% to 70% were seen once. Germline V CDR1 and CDR2: SGHRS, YFSETQ. V shed 4 bases and J 6 bases; nucleotides not matched to a gene: 9. CDR3 length equals 16 residues. What was sequenced was tumor-adjacent breast tissue. The receptor comes from a female donor with breast cancer. Some clones in this sample may be carry-over from other donors' samples. The chain has TRBV5-1 and TRBJ2-3; the match to TRBD1 covers 12 bases. CDR3 bases: TGCGCCAGCAGCGTCGATCCGGGACAGGGGGCGGATACGCAGTATTTT. As protein: CASSVDPGQGADTQYF.